These 6 T cell receptor beta chains came from one sample sequenced in a study of blood T cell repertoires in COVID-19. The assay was immunoSEQ multiplex PCR, and TCRdb's table has in-frame clones only and misses some. The sample lists under 200,000 clones, less than 90% occurring once. Sequencing used peripheral blood. These receptors came from a young man with active or convalescent COVID-19.

The V call is TRBV5-1, the J call TRBJ2-3, with D possibly being TRBD2 (5 bases). The germline V and J ends were trimmed by 4 bases and 0 bases, with 9 bases remaining between them. Per germline, CDR1 SGHRS and CDR2 YFSETQ. The CDR3 has 14 residues. The CDR3 bases are TGCGCCAGCAGCCCCGGACTCAGCACAGATACGCAGTATTTT. As protein: CASSPGLSTDTQYF.

This clone was seen only a few times. This chain links TRBV6-1 with TRBJ2-4; 8 nucleotides line up with TRBD1. This CDR3 region has 16 residues. J gave up 1 base and V 2 bases, and 4 bases lay outside the gene matches. Germline CDR1 MNHNS, CDR2 SASEGT. The CDR3 region has the DNA TGTGCCAGCAGTGAAAGGACAGGGTCGGCCAAAAACATTCAGTACTTC. This encodes CASSERTGSAKNIQYF.

This chain links TRBV3-1 (or the pseudogene TRBV3-2) with TRBJ1-1; TRBD1 matches at 10 bases. J was trimmed by 0 bases and V by 1 base; bases with no gene match: 5. Germline V gene data show CDR1 as LGHDT and CDR2 as YNNKEL (reference sequence). The CDR3 covers 17 residues. CDR3 in amino acids: CASSQGDRGYMNTEAFF. DNA of the CDR3: TGTGCCAGCAGCCAAGGGGACAGGGGTTACATGAACACTGAAGCTTTCTTT.

CDR3 region: CSVEGTSGSADTQYF. The CDR3 nucleotides are TGCAGCGTTGAAGGGACTAGCGGGAGCGCAGATACGCAGTATTTT. V usage is TRBV29-1 and J usage is TRBJ2-3; 13 positions agree with TRBD2. The CDR3 runs to 15 residues. The V segment lost 1 base and the J segment 4 bases; nucleotides outside the gene matches: 2. Germline V CDR1 and CDR2: SQVTM, ANQGSEA.

This clone is classed as medium-sized. V usage is TRBV6-4 and J usage is TRBJ2-1, with 9 nucleotides matching TRBD2. Per the germline V gene, CDR1 is MRHNA and CDR2 is SNTAGT. This CDR3 has 17 residues. V dropped 3 bases and J dropped 7; count of bases not matched to a gene: 13. CDR3 sequence (DNA): TGTGCCAGCAGTGAGGCCCCGGGTAGCGGGGGAAGTAATGAGCAGTTCTTC. This sequence encodes CASSEAPGSGGSNEQFF.

The chain recombines TRBV4-1 with TRBJ2-1; 11 nucleotides align to TRBD1. Germline CDR1 MGHRA, CDR2 YSYEKL. The CDR3 contains 17 residues. Trimming cost V 1 base and J 9 bases; bases outside gene matches: 11. The CDR3 DNA is TGCGCCAGCAGCCAAGGATATAGGGACAGGGGGTGCGGTGAGCAGTTCTTC. Translating gives CASSQGYRDRGCGEQFF.